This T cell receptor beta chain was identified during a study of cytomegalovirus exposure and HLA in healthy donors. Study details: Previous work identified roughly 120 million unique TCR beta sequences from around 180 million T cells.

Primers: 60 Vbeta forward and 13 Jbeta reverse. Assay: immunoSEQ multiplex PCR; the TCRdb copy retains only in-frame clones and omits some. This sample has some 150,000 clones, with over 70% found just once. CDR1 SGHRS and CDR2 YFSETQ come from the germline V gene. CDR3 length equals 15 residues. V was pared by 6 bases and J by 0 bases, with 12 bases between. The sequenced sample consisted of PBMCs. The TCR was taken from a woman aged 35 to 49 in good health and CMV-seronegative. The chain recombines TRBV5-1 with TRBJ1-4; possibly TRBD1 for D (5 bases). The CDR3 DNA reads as TGCGCCAGCACGTCTGGGGCTGCAACTAATGAAAAACTGTTTTTT. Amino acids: CASTSGAATNEKLFF.